This TCR beta chain was retrieved from a study of blood T cell repertoires in COVID-19 (dated by TCRdb to between 2020 and 2021). For context, the study as a whole: Samples covering the acute and convalescent phases of COVID-19 were provided by collaborators in the United States, Italy and Spain. The material from the prospective study consisted of cDNA or gDNA derived from T cells, B-cell-depleted T cells, or PBMCs. The dataset comprised deeply sampled blood TCRbeta repertoires from subjects exposed to, actively infected with, or recovered from COVID-19. A freely available public database, intended as a resource for researchers studying the immune response to SARS-CoV-2, is where the repertoires were released. Samples came from the ongoing ImmuneRACE study (first 160 participants) plus 1,254 subjects from 6 global collaborators. A de-identified subject ID, COVID-19 status, age in years and sex were almost always included in the sample metadata. Where HLA class I and class II types were available, the types were taken from metadata supplied by the sample provider, not from assay-based typing. The research as a whole found: The quantity of clinical and demographic metadata differed by source and by participant and was supplied without curation.

The immunoSEQ Assay, a bias-controlled multiplex PCR, was used to amplify TCRbeta CDR3 regions from genomic DNA. On the authors' methods: Nucleated cell counts per sample were estimated from amplification of reference gene primers within the assay. To quantify the absolute abundance of each unique TCRbeta CDR3 rearrangement, sequence reads were collapsed and filtered. For each sample, productive Simpson clonality was calculated as the square root of Simpson's diversity index across productive rearrangements. TCRdb took over this immuneACCESS table, retaining in-frame rearrangements with V and J assigned. Such tables are incomplete; in checked studies, under half of the missing clones stem from an unresolved V gene, and the remainder is unexplained. V and J calls and clone size are as listed in that table; D and trimming were resolved from the DNA. The sample has roughly 440,000 clones on record, around 89% of them singletons. Roughly 12% of the sample is taken by the ten largest.

One collaborating source in Seattle enrolled patients during active infection and followed them longitudinally through the course of disease. The collaborating institutions used their own protocols to collect whole blood in K2EDTA tubes. For TCRbeta analysis, collaborators shipped samples as frozen whole blood, isolated PBMCs, or DNA extracted from either of those sample types. Counted from cysteine to phenylalanine, this CDR3 has 14 amino acids. Only the CDR3 region is kept as DNA, spanning 42 bases read in frame from base 1. Trimming at the junction amounts to 5 bases on V and 0 bases on J, and the germline ends lie 8 bases apart. Per the germline V gene (reference sequence), MNHNY is the CDR1 and SVGAGI is the CDR2. Worth noting for this clone: The antigen this receptor binds is unknown. Base qualities are not provided; no much larger clone lies one nucleotide away.

The sequence joins TRBV6-6 to TRBJ1-3, and possibly TRBD1, on 5 matching bases. The specimen sequenced was peripheral blood. The receptor's source is a woman between 50 and 59 years old with COVID-19, enrolled during active disease. The CDR3: CASSTGFSGNTIYF. The DNA sequence is as follows: TGTGCCAGCAGTACAGGCTTCTCTGGAAACACCATATATTTT.